This TCR beta chain emerged from a study of T cells in Graves' hyperthyroidism and ophthalmopathy. Study-level results: Ophthalmopathy and stable hyperthyroidism were told apart by a 13 V-J model. Blood also showed most of the thyroid clonotypes that were expanded above 0.001.

This clonotype was observed a handful of times. Its target is not known. Germline V gene lookup returns CDR1 MNHNS and CDR2 SASEGT. V was shortened by 6 bases and J by 4 bases, with 17 bases between the two germline ends. The CDR3 runs to 15 residues. RNA transcripts served as the template for amplifying TCR beta CDR3 regions. When the TCR CDR3 underwent first-round RT-PCR, the HTBI primer set was used. TCRdb recomputed calls from the multiplex PCR reads with MiXCR, one row per CDR3 protein. The data show some 350,000 distinct CDR3 sequences, 12% to 15% seen once. The rearrangement uses TRBV6-1 and TRBJ2-3; D is perhaps TRBD2 (5 bases). The source material was blood. The clonotype was recovered from a woman aged 40 to 50 with Graves' ophthalmopathy. The DNA for the CDR3 is TGTGCCAGCAGCGAACTAGTCATTCGGGCAGATACGCAGTATTTT. It yields the protein CASSELVIRADTQYF.